A selection of T cell receptor beta chains follows, all from one sample in a study of T cells expressing NK-cell markers. From its re-call of the 5' RACE reads, TCRdb lists each CDR3 protein once, without DNA. This table lists some 150,000 distinct CDR3 sequences. Source material: blood T cells: a sorted CD56 or NKG2C T cell subset, CD4+ or CD8+ T cells, or bulk PBMC T cells (not recorded which). The receptors shown here come from a man younger than 35 in good health. CDR3s include the opening cysteine and the closing phenylalanine or tryptophan.

J gene: TRBJ2-1
V gene: TRBV20-1
CDR3 protein: CSAGSGRSYNEQFF

J gene: TRBJ2-7
V gene: TRBV7-9
CDR3 protein: CATSFTVNSYEQYF

J gene: TRBJ2-5
V gene: TRBV5-1
CDR3 protein: CASTQGTQETQYF

J gene: TRBJ2-1
V gene: TRBV29-1
CDR3 protein: CSVEGLSSLEQFF

J gene: TRBJ2-5
V gene: TRBV2
CDR3 protein: CASSGGRGKETQYF

J gene: TRBJ2-1
V gene: TRBV29-1
CDR3 protein: CSVEDLSGWGSSYNEQFF

J gene: TRBJ1-1
V gene: TRBV4-1
CDR3 protein: CASSQATANTEAFF

J gene: TRBJ2-3
V gene: TRBV4-3
CDR3 protein: CASSHPGGGTDTQYF

J gene: TRBJ2-5
V gene: TRBV7-8
CDR3 protein: CASSSTTGIVETQYF

J gene: TRBJ2-3
V gene: TRBV12-3/TRBV12-4
CDR3 protein: CASSTQPQAYLRADTQYF

J gene: TRBJ2-3
V gene: TRBV5-1
CDR3 protein: CASSGTTSGSRKDTQYF

J gene: TRBJ2-1
V gene: TRBV12-3/TRBV12-4
CDR3 protein: CASSSGTYNEQFF

J gene: TRBJ2-6
V gene: TRBV10-3
CDR3 protein: CAIGLRGTGANVLTF

J gene: TRBJ1-5
V gene: TRBV28
CDR3 protein: CASSLSRVDQPQHF

J gene: TRBJ2-1
V gene: TRBV9
CDR3 protein: CASSVGGQGHYNEQFF

J gene: TRBJ1-1
V gene: TRBV20-1
CDR3 protein: CSARATVRGTEAFF

J gene: TRBJ2-1
V gene: TRBV4-3
CDR3 protein: CASSQDTGTSGAQFF

J gene: TRBJ1-2
V gene: TRBV12-3/TRBV12-4
CDR3 protein: CASSFGSGGYTF

J gene: TRBJ2-1
V gene: TRBV6-1
CDR3 protein: CASAGLAINNEQFF

J gene: TRBJ2-7
V gene: TRBV4-1
CDR3 protein: CASSQVLTDTVYEQYF

J gene: TRBJ1-1
V gene: TRBV30
CDR3 protein: CAWNPTGVSTEAFF

J gene: TRBJ1-5
V gene: TRBV25-1
CDR3 protein: CASSEGPSNQPQHF

J gene: TRBJ1-1
V gene: TRBV23-1
CDR3 protein: CASSQSKPGYCYTEAFF

J gene: TRBJ2-5
V gene: TRBV29-1
CDR3 protein: CSVGGGRETQYF

J gene: TRBJ2-5
V gene: TRBV7-9
CDR3 protein: CASSTTLPTFGQETQYF

J gene: TRBJ2-2
V gene: TRBV11-2
CDR3 protein: CASSTVTYPNTGELFF

J gene: TRBJ1-4
V gene: TRBV25-1
CDR3 protein: CASSARGKANEKLFF

J gene: TRBJ1-6
V gene: TRBV12-3/TRBV12-4
CDR3 protein: CASSPGLYNSPLHF

J gene: TRBJ2-7
V gene: TRBV5-6
CDR3 protein: CASSIGTSGEQYF

J gene: TRBJ2-2
V gene: TRBV5-4
CDR3 protein: CATLNGYGELFF

J gene: TRBJ1-2
V gene: TRBV12-3/TRBV12-4
CDR3 protein: CASSQLQGIYGYTF

J gene: TRBJ2-7
V gene: TRBV20-1
CDR3 protein: CSASVPNEQYF

J gene: TRBJ1-1
V gene: TRBV5-1
CDR3 protein: CASSLVLLGQAMNTEAFF

J gene: TRBJ2-1
V gene: TRBV2
CDR3 protein: CASSDYYNEQFF

J gene: TRBJ2-1
V gene: TRBV6-2/TRBV6-3
CDR3 protein: CASSYSLFEQFF

J gene: TRBJ2-1
V gene: TRBV7-9
CDR3 protein: CASSLVSNNNEQFF

J gene: TRBJ2-5
V gene: TRBV29-1
CDR3 protein: CSVEGLAGGPYQETQYF

J gene: TRBJ2-2
V gene: TRBV6-1
CDR3 protein: CASSERGRAGTGELFF

J gene: TRBJ1-5
V gene: TRBV7-6
CDR3 protein: CASSLARYQPQHF

J gene: TRBJ2-1
V gene: TRBV5-4
CDR3 protein: CASSAPGQGASNEQFF

J gene: TRBJ2-7
V gene: TRBV5-4
CDR3 protein: CASSTGTGLSYEQYF

J gene: TRBJ2-7
V gene: TRBV7-9
CDR3 protein: CASRDRGLEQYF

J gene: TRBJ2-2
V gene: TRBV2
CDR3 protein: CASKNFGTSGSNTGELFF

J gene: TRBJ2-7
V gene: TRBV11-3
CDR3 protein: CASSSGTSYEQYF